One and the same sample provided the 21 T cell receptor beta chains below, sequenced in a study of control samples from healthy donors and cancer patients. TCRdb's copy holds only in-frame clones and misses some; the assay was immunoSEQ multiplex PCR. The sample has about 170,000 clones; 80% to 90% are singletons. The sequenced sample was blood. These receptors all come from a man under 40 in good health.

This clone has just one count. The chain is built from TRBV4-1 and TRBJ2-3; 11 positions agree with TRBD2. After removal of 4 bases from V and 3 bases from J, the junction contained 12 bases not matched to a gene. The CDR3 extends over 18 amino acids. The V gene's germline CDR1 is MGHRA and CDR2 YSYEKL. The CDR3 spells CASSPYSGRVGLTDTQYF. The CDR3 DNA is TGCGCCAGCAGCCCTTATAGCGGGAGGGTTGGACTGACAGATACGCAGTATTTT.

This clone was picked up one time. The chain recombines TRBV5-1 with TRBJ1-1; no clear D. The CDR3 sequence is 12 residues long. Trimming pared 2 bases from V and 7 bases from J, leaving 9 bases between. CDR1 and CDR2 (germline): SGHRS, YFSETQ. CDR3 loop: CASSLGIGEAFF. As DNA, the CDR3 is TGCGCCAGCAGCTTAGGTATAGGTGAAGCTTTCTTT.

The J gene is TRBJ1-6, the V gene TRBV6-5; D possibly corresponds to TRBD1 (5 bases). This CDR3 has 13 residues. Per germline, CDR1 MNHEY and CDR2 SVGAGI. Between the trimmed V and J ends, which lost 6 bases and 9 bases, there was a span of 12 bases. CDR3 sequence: CASSAGRPSPLHF. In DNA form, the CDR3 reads TGTGCCAGCAGCGCAGGGCGACCTTCACCCCTCCACTTT.

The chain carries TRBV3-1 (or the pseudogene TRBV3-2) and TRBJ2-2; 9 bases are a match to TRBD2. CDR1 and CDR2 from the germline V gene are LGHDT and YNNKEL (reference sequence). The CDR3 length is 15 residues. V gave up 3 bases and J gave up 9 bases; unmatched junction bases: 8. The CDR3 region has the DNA TGTGCCAGCAGCCAGCAACTAGCGGGTATTCGGGAGCTGTTTTTT. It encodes CASSQQLAGIRELFF.

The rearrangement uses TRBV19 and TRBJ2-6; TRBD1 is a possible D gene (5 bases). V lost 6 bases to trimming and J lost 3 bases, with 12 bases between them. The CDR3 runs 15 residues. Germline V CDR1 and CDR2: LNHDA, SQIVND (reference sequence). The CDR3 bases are TGTGCCAGTAGGTTACAGGTTAGTGGGGCCAACGTCCTGACTTTC. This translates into CASRLQVSGANVLTF. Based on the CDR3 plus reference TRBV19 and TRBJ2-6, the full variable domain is DGGITQSPKYLFRKEGQNVTLSCEQNLNHDAMYWYRQDPGQGLRLIYYSQIVNDFQKGDIAEGYSVSREKKESFPLTVTSAQKNPTAFYLCASRLQVSGANVLTFGAGSRLTVL.

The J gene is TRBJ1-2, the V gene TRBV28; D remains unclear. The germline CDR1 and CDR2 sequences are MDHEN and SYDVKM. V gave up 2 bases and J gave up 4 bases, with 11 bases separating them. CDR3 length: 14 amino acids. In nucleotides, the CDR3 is TGTGCCAGCAGTTTACGGGTAGTAGGCTATGGCTACACCTTC. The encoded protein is CASSLRVVGYGYTF.

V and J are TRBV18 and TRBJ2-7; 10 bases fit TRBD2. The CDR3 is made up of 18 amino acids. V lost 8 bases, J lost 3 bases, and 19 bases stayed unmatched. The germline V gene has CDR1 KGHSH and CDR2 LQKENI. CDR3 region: CASPLTSGAERYFYEQYF. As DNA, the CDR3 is TGTGCCAGCCCGCTAACTAGCGGGGCTGAAAGGTATTTCTACGAGCAGTACTTC.

This CDR3 is CATLRPRGPTTAFF. Written as DNA, the CDR3 is TGTGCCACCCTGCGGCCCAGGGGGCCCACTACAGCTTTCTTT. The genes are TRBV6-5 and TRBJ1-1, with 8 bases lining up with TRBD1. The germline gives CDR1 MNHEY, CDR2 SVGAGI. The CDR3 covers 14 residues. The ends lost 10 bases at V and 10 bases at J; junction bases unmatched: 17.

The CDR3 DNA sequence: TGTGCCAGCCAGGGCCCCTCGCCCGGCTACACCTTC. Its protein is CASQGPSPGYTF. The gene calls are TRBV2 and TRBJ1-2; possible D gene TRBD1, 5 bases. With 8 bases removed from V and 8 bases from J, the gap between germline ends came to 15 bases. The CDR3 is made up of 12 amino acids. CDR1 SNHLY and CDR2 FYNNEI come from the germline V gene.

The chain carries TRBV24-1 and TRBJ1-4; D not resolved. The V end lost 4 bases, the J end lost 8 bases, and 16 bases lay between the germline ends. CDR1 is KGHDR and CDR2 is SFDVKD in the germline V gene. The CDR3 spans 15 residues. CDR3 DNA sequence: TGTGCCACCAGTGACGCCGGACTAGGGCGGGAAAAACTGTTTTTT. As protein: CATSDAGLGREKLFF.

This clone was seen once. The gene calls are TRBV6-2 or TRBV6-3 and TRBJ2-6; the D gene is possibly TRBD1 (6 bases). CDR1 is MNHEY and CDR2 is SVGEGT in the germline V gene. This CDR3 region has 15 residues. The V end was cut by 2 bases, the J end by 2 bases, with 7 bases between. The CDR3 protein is CASSYTGTGANVLTF. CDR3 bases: TGTGCCAGCAGTTACACAGGGACTGGGGCCAACGTCCTGACTTTC.

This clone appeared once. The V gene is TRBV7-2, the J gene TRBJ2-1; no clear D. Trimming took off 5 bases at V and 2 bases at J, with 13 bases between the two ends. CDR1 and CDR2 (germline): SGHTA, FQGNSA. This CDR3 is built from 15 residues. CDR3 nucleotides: TGTGCCAGCAGCCCCCACTCTCAGACCTACAATGAGCAGTTCTTC. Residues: CASSPHSQTYNEQFF.

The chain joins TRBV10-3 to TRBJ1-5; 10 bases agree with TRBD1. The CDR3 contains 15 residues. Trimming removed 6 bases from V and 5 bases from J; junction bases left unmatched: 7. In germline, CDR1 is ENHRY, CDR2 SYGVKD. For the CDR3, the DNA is TGTGCCATCAGCCCGGACAGGGGGTGGGATCAGCCCCAGCATTTT. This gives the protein CAISPDRGWDQPQHF.

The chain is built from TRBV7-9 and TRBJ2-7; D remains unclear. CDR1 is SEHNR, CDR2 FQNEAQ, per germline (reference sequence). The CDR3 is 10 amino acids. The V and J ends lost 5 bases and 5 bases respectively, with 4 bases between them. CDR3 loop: CASSPDEQYF. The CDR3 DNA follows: TGTGCCAGCAGCCCGGACGAGCAGTACTTC.

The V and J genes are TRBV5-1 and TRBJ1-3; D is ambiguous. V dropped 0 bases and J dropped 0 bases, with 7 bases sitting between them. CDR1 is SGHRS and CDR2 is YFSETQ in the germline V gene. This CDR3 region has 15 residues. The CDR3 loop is CASSLVGVSGNTIYF. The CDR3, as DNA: TGCGCCAGCAGCTTGGTCGGGGTCTCTGGAAACACCATATATTTT.

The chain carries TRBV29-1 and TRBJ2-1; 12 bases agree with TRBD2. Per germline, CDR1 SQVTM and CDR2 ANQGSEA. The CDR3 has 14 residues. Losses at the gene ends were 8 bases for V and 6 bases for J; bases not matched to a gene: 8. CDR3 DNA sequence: TGCAGCCCGACAGGACTAGCGGGAACCAATGAGCAGTTCTTC. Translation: CSPTGLAGTNEQFF.

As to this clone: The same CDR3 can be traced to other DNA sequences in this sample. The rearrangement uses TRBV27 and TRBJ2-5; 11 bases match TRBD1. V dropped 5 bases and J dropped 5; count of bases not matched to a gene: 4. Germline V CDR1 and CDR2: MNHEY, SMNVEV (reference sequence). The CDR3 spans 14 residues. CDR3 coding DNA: TGTGCCAGCAGTCCCGGGACAGGGGGGGAGACCCAGTACTTC. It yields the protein CASSPGTGGETQYF.

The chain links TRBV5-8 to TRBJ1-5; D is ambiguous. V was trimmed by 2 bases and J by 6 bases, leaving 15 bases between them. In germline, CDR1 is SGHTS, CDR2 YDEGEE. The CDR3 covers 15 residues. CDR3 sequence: CASSLLLPKSQPQHF. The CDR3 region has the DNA TGTGCCAGCAGCTTACTTCTACCAAAGAGTCAGCCCCAGCATTTT.

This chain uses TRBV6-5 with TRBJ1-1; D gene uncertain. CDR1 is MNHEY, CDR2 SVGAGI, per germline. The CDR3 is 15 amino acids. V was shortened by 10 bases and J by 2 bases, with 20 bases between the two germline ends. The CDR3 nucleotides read TGTGCCACCCTCTGGACCACCTCTGCAAACACTGAAGCTTTCTTT. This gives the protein CATLWTTSANTEAFF.

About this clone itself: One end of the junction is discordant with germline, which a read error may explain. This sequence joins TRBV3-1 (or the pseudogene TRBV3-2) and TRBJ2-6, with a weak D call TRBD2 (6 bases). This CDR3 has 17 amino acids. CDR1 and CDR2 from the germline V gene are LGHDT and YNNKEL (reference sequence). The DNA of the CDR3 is TGTGTCAGCAGCCCCTCCCAGGGAGGAACAGGGGCCAACGTCCTGACTTTC. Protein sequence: CVSSPSQGGTGANVLTF.

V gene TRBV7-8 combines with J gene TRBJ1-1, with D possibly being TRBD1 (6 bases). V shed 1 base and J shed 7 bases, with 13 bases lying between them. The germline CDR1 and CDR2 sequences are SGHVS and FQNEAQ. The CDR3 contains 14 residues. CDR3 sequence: CASSLDRVNFEAFF. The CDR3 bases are TGTGCCAGCAGCTTAGACAGGGTGAACTTTGAAGCTTTCTTT.